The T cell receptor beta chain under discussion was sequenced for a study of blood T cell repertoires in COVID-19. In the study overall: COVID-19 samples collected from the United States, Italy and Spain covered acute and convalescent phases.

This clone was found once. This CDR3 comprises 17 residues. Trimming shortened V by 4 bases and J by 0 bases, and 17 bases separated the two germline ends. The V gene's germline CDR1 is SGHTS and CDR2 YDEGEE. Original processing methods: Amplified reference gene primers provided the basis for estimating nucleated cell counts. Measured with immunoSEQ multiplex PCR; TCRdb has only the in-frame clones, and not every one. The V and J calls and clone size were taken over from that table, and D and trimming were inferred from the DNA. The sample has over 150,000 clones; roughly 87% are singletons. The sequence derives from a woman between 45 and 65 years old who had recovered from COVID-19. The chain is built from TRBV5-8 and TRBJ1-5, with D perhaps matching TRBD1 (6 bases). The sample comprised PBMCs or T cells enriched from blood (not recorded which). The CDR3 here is CASSHGRGVSSNQPQHF. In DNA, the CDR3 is TGTGCCAGCAGCCACGGCAGGGGTGTTAGTAGCAATCAGCCCCAGCATTTT.